The clone carrying this TCR beta chain was seen repeatedly, ten times or more. The J segment lost 4 bases and the V segment lost 4 bases, leaving 6 bases of the junction unmatched. CDR1 and CDR2 (germline): ENHRY, SYGVKD. This CDR3 is built from 17 residues. The sample originates from a study of T cells in Graves' hyperthyroidism and ophthalmopathy. What was amplified from RNA transcripts were TCR beta CDR3 regions. The TCR CDR3 first-round RT-PCR relied on the HTBI primer set. MiXCR, run by TCRdb on the multiplex PCR reads, gives a single entry per CDR3 protein. The profile shows some 770,000 distinct CDR3 sequences, roughly 17% of them singletons. Over 18 months, lack of ophthalmopathy progression marked Graves' hyperthyroidism as stable. A patient was excluded if there was uncontrolled infection, other autoimmune disease, pregnancy or lactation. Isolation of PBMCs was performed on around 10 ml fresh peripheral blood.

The V and J genes are TRBV10-3 and TRBJ2-5, with TRBD2 matching 16 bases. The receptor was isolated from a young man with Graves' hyperthyroidism. The sample was blood. The CDR3 nucleotides are TGTGCCATCAGTGGAGGGACTAGCGGGAGGGCCGGAGAGACCCAGTACTTC. It encodes CAISGGTSGRAGETQYF.